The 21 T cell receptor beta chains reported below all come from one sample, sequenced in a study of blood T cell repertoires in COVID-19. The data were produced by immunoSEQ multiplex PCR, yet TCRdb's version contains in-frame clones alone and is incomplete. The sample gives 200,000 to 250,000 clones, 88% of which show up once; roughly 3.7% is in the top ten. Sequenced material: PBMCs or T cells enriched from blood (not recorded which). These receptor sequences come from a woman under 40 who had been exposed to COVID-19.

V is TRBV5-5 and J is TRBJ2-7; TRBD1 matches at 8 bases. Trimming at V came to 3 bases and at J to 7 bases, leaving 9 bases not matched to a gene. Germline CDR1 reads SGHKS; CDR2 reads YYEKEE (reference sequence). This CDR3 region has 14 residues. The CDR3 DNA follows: TGTGCCAGCAGCTATGCGACAGGGGCAGGGGAGCAGTACTTC. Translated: CASSYATGAGEQYF. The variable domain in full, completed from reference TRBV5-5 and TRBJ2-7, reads DAGVTQSPTHLIKTRGQQVTLRCSPISGHKSVSWYQQVLGQGPQFIFQYYEKEERGRGNFPDRFSARQFPNYSSELNVNALLLGDSALYLCASSYATGAGEQYFGPGTRLTVT.

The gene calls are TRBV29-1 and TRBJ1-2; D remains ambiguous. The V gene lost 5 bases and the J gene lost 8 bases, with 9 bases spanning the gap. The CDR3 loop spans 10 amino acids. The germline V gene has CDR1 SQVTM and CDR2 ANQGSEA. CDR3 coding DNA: TGCAGCGTTTGGGGAGAGGGCTACACCTTC. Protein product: CSVWGEGYTF.

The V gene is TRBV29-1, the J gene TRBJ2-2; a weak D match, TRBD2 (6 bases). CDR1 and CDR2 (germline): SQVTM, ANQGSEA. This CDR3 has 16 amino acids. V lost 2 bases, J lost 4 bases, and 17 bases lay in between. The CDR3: CSVEIKGGAATGELFF. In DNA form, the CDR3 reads TGCAGCGTTGAAATTAAAGGAGGGGCAGCCACCGGGGAGCTGTTTTTT.

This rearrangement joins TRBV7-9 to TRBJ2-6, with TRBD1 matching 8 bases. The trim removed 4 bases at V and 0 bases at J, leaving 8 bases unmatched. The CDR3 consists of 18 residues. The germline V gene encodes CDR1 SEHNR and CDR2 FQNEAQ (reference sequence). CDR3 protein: CASSSTGTGVSGANVLTF. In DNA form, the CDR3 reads TGTGCCAGCAGCTCAACCGGGACAGGAGTCTCTGGGGCCAACGTCCTGACTTTC.

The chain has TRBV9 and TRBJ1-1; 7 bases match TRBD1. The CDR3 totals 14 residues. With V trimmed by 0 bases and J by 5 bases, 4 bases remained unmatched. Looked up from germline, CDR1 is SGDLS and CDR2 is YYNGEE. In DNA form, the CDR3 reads TGTGCCAGCAGCGTAGATCAGGGGGGAACTGAAGCTTTCTTT. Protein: CASSVDQGGTEAFF.

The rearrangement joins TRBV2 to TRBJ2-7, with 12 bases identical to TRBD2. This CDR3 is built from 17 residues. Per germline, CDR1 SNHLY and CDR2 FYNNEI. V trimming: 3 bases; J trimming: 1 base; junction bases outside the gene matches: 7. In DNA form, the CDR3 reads TGTGCCAGCAGTGATCTAGCGGGAGGGTTCCTATCCTACGAGCAGTACTTC. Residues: CASSDLAGGFLSYEQYF.

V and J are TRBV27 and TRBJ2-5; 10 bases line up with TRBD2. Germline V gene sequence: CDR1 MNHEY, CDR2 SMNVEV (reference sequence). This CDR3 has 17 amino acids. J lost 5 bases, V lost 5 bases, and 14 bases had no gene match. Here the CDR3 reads CASSLESSGSILETQYF. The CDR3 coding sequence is TGTGCCAGCAGTCTCGAATCTAGCGGGAGTATTTTGGAGACCCAGTACTTC.

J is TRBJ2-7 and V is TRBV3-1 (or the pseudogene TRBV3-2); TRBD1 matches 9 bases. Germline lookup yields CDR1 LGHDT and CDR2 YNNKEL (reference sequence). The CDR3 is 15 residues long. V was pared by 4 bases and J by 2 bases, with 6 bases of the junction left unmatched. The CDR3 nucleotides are TGTGCCAGCAGCCCCGGGACAGGGTTTGCCTACGAGCAGTACTTC. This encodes CASSPGTGFAYEQYF.

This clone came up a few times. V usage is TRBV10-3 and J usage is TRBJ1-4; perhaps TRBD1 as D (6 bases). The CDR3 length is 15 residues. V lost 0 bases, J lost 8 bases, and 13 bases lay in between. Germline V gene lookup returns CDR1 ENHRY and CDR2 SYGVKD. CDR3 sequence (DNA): TGTGCCATCAGTGAGTCTAGAGGACAGTGGGAAAAACTGTTTTTT. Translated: CAISESRGQWEKLFF.

CDR3 in DNA: TGTGCCAGCAGTTTAGTCGGACAGGGGGCTCATGGCTACACCTTC. Protein sequence: CASSLVGQGAHGYTF. V and J are TRBV28 and TRBJ1-2; 11 bases align to TRBD1. V dropped 2 bases and J dropped 6; count of bases not matched to a gene: 5. Germline CDR1 reads MDHEN; CDR2 reads SYDVKM. The CDR3 contains 15 residues.

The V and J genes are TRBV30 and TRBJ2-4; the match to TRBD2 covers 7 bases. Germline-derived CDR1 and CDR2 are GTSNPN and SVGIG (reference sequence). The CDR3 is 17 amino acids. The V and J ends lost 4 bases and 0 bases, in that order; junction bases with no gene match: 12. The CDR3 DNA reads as TGTGCCTGGATACCACGTCTAGCGGATCTAGCCAAAAACATTCAGTACTTC. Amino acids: CAWIPRLADLAKNIQYF.

The CDR3 DNA is TGTGCCAGCAGCTTAAGCGCTGAAGCTTTCTTT. Its protein product is CASSLSAEAFF. The chain couples TRBV7-9 to TRBJ1-1; D gene ambiguous. This CDR3 comprises 11 residues. Trimming removed 2 bases from V and 6 bases from J, with 4 bases in between. From germline, CDR1 is SEHNR and CDR2 FQNEAQ (reference sequence).

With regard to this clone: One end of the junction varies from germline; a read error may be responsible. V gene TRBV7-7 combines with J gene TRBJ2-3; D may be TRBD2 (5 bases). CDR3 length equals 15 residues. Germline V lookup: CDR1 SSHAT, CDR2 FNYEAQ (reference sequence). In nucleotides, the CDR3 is TGTGCTAGCAGCTTAGGGAGCGGCGGCACAGATACGCAGTATTTT. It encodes CASSLGSGGTDTQYF.

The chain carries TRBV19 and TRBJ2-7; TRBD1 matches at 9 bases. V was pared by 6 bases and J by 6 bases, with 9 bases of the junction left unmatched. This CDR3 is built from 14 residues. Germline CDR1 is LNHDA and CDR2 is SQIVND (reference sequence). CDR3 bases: TGTGCCAGTAGCCCTGGGACAGGGATGGGCGAGCAGTACTTC. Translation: CASSPGTGMGEQYF. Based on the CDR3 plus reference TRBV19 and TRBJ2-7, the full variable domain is DGGITQSPKYLFRKEGQNVTLSCEQNLNHDAMYWYRQDPGQGLRLIYYSQIVNDFQKGDIAEGYSVSREKKESFPLTVTSAQKNPTAFYLCASSPGTGMGEQYFGPGTRLTVT.

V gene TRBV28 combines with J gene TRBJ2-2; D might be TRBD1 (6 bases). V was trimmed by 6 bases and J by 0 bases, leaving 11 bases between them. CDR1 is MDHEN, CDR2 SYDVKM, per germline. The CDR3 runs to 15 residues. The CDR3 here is CASRPGQTNTGELFF. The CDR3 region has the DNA TGTGCCAGCAGACCGGGACAAACGAACACCGGGGAGCTGTTTTTT.

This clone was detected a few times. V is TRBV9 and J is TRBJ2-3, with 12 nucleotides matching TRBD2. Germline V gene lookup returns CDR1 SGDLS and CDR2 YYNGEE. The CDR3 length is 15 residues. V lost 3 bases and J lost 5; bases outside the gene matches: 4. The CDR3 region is CASSETSGSGDTQYF. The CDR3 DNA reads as TGTGCCAGCAGCGAGACTAGCGGGAGTGGAGATACGCAGTATTTT.

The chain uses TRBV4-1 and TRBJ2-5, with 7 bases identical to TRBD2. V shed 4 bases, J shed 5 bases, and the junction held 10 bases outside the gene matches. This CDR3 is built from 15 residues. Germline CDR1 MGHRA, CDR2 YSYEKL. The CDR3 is CASSPSTSLFETQYF. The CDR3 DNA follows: TGCGCCAGCAGCCCCTCGACTAGCCTTTTCGAGACCCAGTACTTC.

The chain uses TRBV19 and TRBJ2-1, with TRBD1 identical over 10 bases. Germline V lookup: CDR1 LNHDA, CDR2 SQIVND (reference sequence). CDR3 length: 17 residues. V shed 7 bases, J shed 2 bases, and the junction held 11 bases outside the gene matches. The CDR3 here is CASTLRGGTGAYNEQFF. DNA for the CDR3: TGTGCCAGTACCCTCCGTGGGGGGACAGGGGCCTACAATGAGCAGTTCTTC.

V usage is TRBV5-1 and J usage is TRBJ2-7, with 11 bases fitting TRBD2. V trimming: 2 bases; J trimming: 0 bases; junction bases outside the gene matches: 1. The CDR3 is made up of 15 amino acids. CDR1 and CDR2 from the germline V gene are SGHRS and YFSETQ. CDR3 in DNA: TGCGCCAGCAGCTTTGGGACTAGCGGCTCCTACGAGCAGTACTTC. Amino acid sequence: CASSFGTSGSYEQYF.

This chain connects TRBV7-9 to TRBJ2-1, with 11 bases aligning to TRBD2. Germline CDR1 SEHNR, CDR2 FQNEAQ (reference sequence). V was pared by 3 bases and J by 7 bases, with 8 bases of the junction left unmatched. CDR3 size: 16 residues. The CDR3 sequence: CASSFPLAGGGNEQFF. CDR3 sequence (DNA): TGTGCCAGCAGCTTCCCGTTAGCGGGAGGGGGAAATGAGCAGTTCTTC.

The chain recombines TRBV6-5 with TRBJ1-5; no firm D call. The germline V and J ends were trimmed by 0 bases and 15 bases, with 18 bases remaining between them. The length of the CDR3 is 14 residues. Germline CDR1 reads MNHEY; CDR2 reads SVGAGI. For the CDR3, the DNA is TGTGCCAGCAGTTACTCAGGAGATCAACCGGTCGGGCATTTT. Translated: CASSYSGDQPVGHF.